The 12 T cell receptor beta chains below all came from one sample that was sequenced in a study of graft-versus-host responses after intestinal transplantation. Measured with immunoSEQ multiplex PCR; TCRdb has only the in-frame clones, and not every one. This sample yields under 30,000 clones, of which over 85% are seen a single time; around 0.5% belongs to the top ten. Sequencing was performed on PBMCs, taken 18 days after transplant. Every receptor here comes from a human patient who received an intestinal transplant, so some T cells may come from the graft donor.

The chain has TRBV2 and TRBJ2-1; D uncertain. This CDR3 contains 10 residues. Trimming took off 6 bases at V and 7 bases at J, with 4 bases between the two ends. CDR1 and CDR2 from the germline V gene are SNHLY and FYNNEI. DNA of the CDR3: TGTGCCAGCAGCGGGAATGAGCAGTTCTTC. Its translation: CASSGNEQFF.

The chain carries TRBV5-6 and TRBJ2-1; 7 bases map to TRBD2. CDR3 length: 15 amino acids. Germline CDR1 reads SGHDT; CDR2 reads YYEEEE. Germline trimming cut 1 base from V and 3 bases from J; bases unmatched to any gene: 4. The CDR3 coding sequence is TGTGCCAGCAGCTTGAGGCCTAGCGGCTACAATGAGCAGTTCTTC. This sequence encodes CASSLRPSGYNEQFF.

The chain carries TRBV5-1 and TRBJ2-1; D is ambiguous. CDR1 is SGHRS and CDR2 is YFSETQ in the germline V gene. Trimming cost V 0 bases and J 0 bases, with 13 bases left between them. CDR3 size: 17 residues. As DNA, the CDR3 is TGCGCCAGCAGCTTGGGGCCGCACTTGAGCTCCTACAATGAGCAGTTCTTC. Its translation is CASSLGPHLSSYNEQFF.

The gene calls are TRBV5-1 and TRBJ1-1; D uncertain. V lost 0 bases and J 1 base, leaving 10 bases between the germline ends. There are 15 residues in the CDR3. The germline V gene has CDR1 SGHRS and CDR2 YFSETQ. In DNA, the CDR3 is TGCGCCAGCAGCTTGGAAGCCGGGAGGAACACTGAAGCTTTCTTT. Translation: CASSLEAGRNTEAFF.

This chain joins TRBV4-1 and TRBJ2-5; possible D gene TRBD2, 5 bases. There are 13 residues in the CDR3. V lost 5 bases and J 5 bases, leaving 12 bases between the germline ends. The germline CDR1 and CDR2 sequences are MGHRA and YSYEKL. CDR3 nucleotides: TGCGCCAGCAGCTCAACTAGGGCGGAGACCCAGTACTTC. This encodes CASSSTRAETQYF.

This sequence joins TRBV6-5 and TRBJ2-1; D may be TRBD1 (6 bases). V was shortened by 3 bases and J by 3 bases, with 9 bases between the two germline ends. The germline V gene encodes CDR1 MNHEY and CDR2 SVGAGI. There are 14 residues in the CDR3. CDR3 residues: CASSYGGRYNEQFF. The CDR3 region has the DNA TGTGCCAGCAGTTATGGGGGCCGCTACAATGAGCAGTTCTTC.

This clone turned up a few times. The chain has TRBV10-3 and TRBJ2-7, with TRBD1 identical over 7 bases. Looked up from germline, CDR1 is ENHRY and CDR2 is SYGVKD. The CDR3 contains 14 residues. Unmatched junction bases numbered 12, after V lost 11 bases and J lost 2 bases. The CDR3 here is CAAQGQEPPYEQYF. CDR3 nucleotides: TGTGCCGCACAAGGACAGGAACCCCCCTACGAGCAGTACTTC.

V usage is TRBV27 and J usage is TRBJ2-1; the D call may be TRBD1 or TRBD2 (6 bases each). Deletions cut 3 bases from V and 5 bases from J, with 11 bases between. Germline loops: CDR1 MNHEY, CDR2 SMNVEV (reference sequence). This CDR3 has 14 amino acids. The CDR3 region has the DNA TGTGCCAGCAGTTTTGGGGGGCCTAACAATGAGCAGTTCTTC. Encoded protein: CASSFGGPNNEQFF.

The V call is TRBV7-9, the J call TRBJ1-4, with TRBD1 as a possible D gene (6 bases). The ends were cut back, 5 bases at V and 10 bases at J, with 17 bases in the middle. The CDR3 contains 14 residues. Germline loops: CDR1 SEHNR, CDR2 FQNEAQ (reference sequence). The CDR3: CASSPGLGGGKLFF. The DNA for the CDR3 is TGTGCCAGCAGCCCGGGACTGGGGGGCGGAAAACTGTTTTTT.

The chain employs TRBV19 and TRBJ1-1; 7 bases map to TRBD1. Germline V gene data show CDR1 as LNHDA and CDR2 as SQIVND (reference sequence). The CDR3 loop spans 13 amino acids. Germline trimming cut 7 bases from V and 5 bases from J; bases unmatched to any gene: 7. The CDR3 coding sequence is TGTGCCAGTACCGGAAGGGGGCTGACTGAAGCTTTCTTT. It yields the protein CASTGRGLTEAFF.

The genes are TRBV28 and TRBJ1-1, with 11 bases that match TRBD1. This CDR3 has 20 amino acids. Germline lookup yields CDR1 MDHEN and CDR2 SYDVKM. The J segment lost 4 bases and the V segment lost 3 bases, leaving 19 bases of the junction unmatched. The CDR3 DNA is TGTGCCAGCAGTTTGACAAACTCCGGACAGGGGGCGACCCACTTCACTGAAGCTTTCTTT. Translation gives CASSLTNSGQGATHFTEAFF.

V usage is TRBV4-1 and J usage is TRBJ2-1; 11 positions match TRBD2. The CDR3 sequence is 15 residues long. V shed 4 bases, J shed 8 bases, and the junction held 7 bases outside the gene matches. Germline V gene data show CDR1 as MGHRA and CDR2 as YSYEKL. In DNA, the CDR3 is TGCGCCAGCAGCCCCCAAGGGACTAGCGGCGATGAGCAGTTCTTC. Its translation: CASSPQGTSGDEQFF.